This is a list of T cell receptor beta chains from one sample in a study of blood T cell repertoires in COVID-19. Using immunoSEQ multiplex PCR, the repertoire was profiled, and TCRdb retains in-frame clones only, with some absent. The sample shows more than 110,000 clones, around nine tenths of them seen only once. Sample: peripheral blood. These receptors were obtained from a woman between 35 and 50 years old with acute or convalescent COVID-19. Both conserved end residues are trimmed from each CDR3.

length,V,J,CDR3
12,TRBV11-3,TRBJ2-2,ASSFGIAGGELF
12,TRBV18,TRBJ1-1,ASSPGQGETEAF
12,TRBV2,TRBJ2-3,ASSPRTGTDTQY
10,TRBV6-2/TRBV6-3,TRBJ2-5,ASSYSTGTQY
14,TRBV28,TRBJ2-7,ASSLFDRQYFYEQY
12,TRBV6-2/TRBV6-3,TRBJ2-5,ASSPGQGRETQY
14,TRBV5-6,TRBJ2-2,ASSLGSGRNTGELF
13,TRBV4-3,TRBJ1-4,ASSHQQGYGEKLF
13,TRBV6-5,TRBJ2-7,ASSYSGTGSYEQY
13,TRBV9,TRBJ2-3,ASSVGQKSTDTQY
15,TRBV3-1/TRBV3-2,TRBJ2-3,ASSKLAGGTSTDTQY
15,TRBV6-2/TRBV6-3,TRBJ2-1,ASSSSVYGSRGNEQF
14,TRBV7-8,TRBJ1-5,ASSLSGGNSNQPQH
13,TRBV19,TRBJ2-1,ASSIEAGTYNEQF
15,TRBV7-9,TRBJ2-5,ASSPGTGGMYQETQY
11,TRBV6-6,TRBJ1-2,ASTFDISYGYT
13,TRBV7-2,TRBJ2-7,ASSFDSSFSYEQY
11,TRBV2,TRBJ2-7,ARGTGANYEQY
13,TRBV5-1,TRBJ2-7,ASSLEGLAFYEQY
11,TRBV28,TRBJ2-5,ASSSGGQETQY
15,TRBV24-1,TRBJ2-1,ATSDGWGGSSYNEQF
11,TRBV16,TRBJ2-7,ASSQNRVYEQY
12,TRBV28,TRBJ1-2,ASSTLTGTYGYT
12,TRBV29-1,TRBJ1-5,SVRDSGWGQPQH
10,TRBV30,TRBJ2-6,AWLSGANVLT
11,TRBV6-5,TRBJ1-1,ASSRGGNTEAF
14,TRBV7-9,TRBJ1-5,AGSPGQPNSNQPQH
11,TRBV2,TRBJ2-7,ASGGTGEYEQY
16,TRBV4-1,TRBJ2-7,ASSQDDHVAGFSYEQY
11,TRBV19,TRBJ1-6,ASRSQRNSPLH
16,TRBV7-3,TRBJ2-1,ASSPSGTSGGDYNEQF
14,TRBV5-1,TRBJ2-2,ASSLWSGGNTGELF
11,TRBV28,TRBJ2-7,ASSFFGPYEQY
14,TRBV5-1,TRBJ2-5,ASSLGQEALLQTQY
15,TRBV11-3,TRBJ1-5,ASRTPQYRGANQPQH
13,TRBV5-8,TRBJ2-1,ASSSSGSSYNEQF
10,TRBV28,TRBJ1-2,ASSPSTEGYT
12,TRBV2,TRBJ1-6,ASRATGGNSPLH
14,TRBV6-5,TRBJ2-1,ASSYPGTRGADEQF
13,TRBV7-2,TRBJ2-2,ASSLGLANTGELF
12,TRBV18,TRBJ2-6,ASSLPLGANVLT
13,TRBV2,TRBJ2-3,ASNRQGRATDTQY
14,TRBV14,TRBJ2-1,ASSPLAGPSYNEQF
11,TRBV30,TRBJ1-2,AWTLGPSHGYT
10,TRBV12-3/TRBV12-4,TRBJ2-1,ASSLSGNEQF
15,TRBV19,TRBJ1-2,ASSHPSRQGGLDGYT
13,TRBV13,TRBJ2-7,ASRLQGASSYEQY
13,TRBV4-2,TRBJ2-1,ASSQGLAGVNEQF
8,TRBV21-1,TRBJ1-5,ASVYQPQH
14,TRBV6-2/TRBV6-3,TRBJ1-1,ASSTFYSSTHTEAF
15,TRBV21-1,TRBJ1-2,ASSNITDRGGDYGYT
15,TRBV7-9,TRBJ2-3,ASSQLAGGPGTDTQY